This section outlines one T cell receptor beta chain sequence together with its context. Its antigen is not identified. This specimen belongs to a study of CD8+ T cells in alopecia areata. Study summary: Treated patients were dosed with oral tofacitinib, taking 5 to 10 mg twice daily. The authors scored treated patients' severity by affected scalp percentage. General study points: Mice gave a clearer picture of TCR sharing than patients did, possibly for HLA-related reasons. Many expanded lesional clones persisted in scalp and blood during tofacitinib.

This CDR3 is built from 16 residues. V lost 7 bases and J lost 4; bases outside the gene matches: 15. The germline CDR1 and CDR2 sequences are MNHNY and SVGAGI (reference sequence). Extracted RNA was reverse transcribed, and the resulting cDNA served as sequencing template. Using immunoSEQ multiplex PCR, the repertoire was profiled, and TCRdb retains in-frame clones only, with some absent. This repertoire shows hundreds of thousands of clones, 45% to 70% found once; its top ten account for about 0.89%. The treatment here: oral pan-JAK inhibitor, 5-10 mg twice daily. The source is a human donor with alopecia areata. The chain couples TRBV6-6 to TRBJ1-1; 7 nucleotides line up with TRBD1. The sample here was CD4+ T cells sorted from blood, taken at week 52, from a patient treated with tofacitinib. CDR3 sequence reads: CASKSRVGGAPTEAFF. The CDR3 coding sequence is TGTGCCAGCAAATCCCGGGTAGGGGGCGCCCCCACTGAAGCTTTCTTT.